These T cell receptor beta chains were read from a single sample in a study of blood T cell repertoires in COVID-19. Some clones are missing from TCRdb's copy, which holds only in-frame ones; the method was immunoSEQ multiplex PCR. Of approximately 160,000 clones in the sample, approximately 81% were seen once. What was sequenced was peripheral blood. The receptors stem from a man aged 18 to 29 with active or convalescent COVID-19. CDR3s include the opening cysteine and the closing phenylalanine or tryptophan. D genes are given only for firm matches. Only part of the rows carry a size: once, few, many, or a class if the clone is expanded.

J gene	D gene	V gene	clone size	CDR3 length	CDR3 protein	CDR3 DNA
TRBJ2-7	NA	TRBV6-5	NA	14	CASTPGPDYPEQYF	TGTGCCAGCACCCCGGGTCCGGACTACCCCGAGCAGTACTTC
TRBJ2-3	TRBD1	TRBV11-2	NA	15	CASSPGQPGTDTQYF	TGTGCCAGCAGCCCGGGACAGCCAGGCACAGATACGCAGTATTTT
TRBJ1-5	TRBD1	TRBV6-2/TRBV6-3	NA	17	CASSSQRTGWSNQPQHF	TGTGCCAGCAGTTCCCAAAGGACAGGGTGGAGCAATCAGCCCCAGCATTTT
TRBJ2-5	TRBD2	TRBV6-2/TRBV6-3	many	13	CASSTSEQETQYF	TGTGCCAGCAGTACTAGCGAACAAGAGACCCAGTACTTC
TRBJ1-2	NA	TRBV9	NA	15	CASSVVQGSDYGYTF	TGTGCCAGCAGCGTAGTGCAGGGGTCCGACTATGGCTACACCTTC
TRBJ2-5	NA	TRBV18	NA	16	CASSPPGHHDQETQYF	TGTGCCAGCTCACCACCGGGACACCACGACCAAGAGACCCAGTACTTC
TRBJ2-3	TRBD2	TRBV5-4	NA	20	CASSSPGPNPGLADTDTQYF	TGTGCCAGCAGCTCACCCGGGCCCAACCCGGGACTAGCGGACACAGATACGCAGTATTTT
TRBJ2-3	TRBD2	TRBV12-5	NA	16	CASGLWAGGGADTQYF	TGTGCTAGTGGTTTGTGGGCGGGAGGAGGGGCAGATACGCAGTATTTT
TRBJ2-7	TRBD1	TRBV28	NA	15	CASRSTGTGVYEQYF	TGTGCCAGCAGATCTACCGGGACAGGGGTGTACGAGCAGTACTTC
TRBJ2-5	TRBD2	TRBV9	once	17	CASSVLGIAGGQETQYF	TGTGCCAGCAGCGTGCTTGGAATAGCGGGGGGCCAAGAGACCCAGTACTTC
TRBJ2-3	TRBD2	TRBV7-9	NA	16	CASSLAGPSGTDTQYF	TGTGCCAGCAGCTTAGCAGGGCCTAGCGGTACAGATACGCAGTATTTT
TRBJ1-2	NA	TRBV5-1	NA	15	CASSQSLRDIYGYTF	TGCGCCAGCAGCCAATCTCTCCGGGACATCTATGGCTACACCTTC
TRBJ1-1	NA	TRBV29-1	once	13	CSGWTVMNTEAFF	TGCAGCGGATGGACAGTCATGAACACTGAAGCTTTCTTT
TRBJ2-1	NA	TRBV7-6	NA	15	CASSLVLDSYNEQFF	TGTGCCAGCAGCTTAGTACTAGACTCCTACAATGAGCAGTTCTTC
TRBJ2-1	NA	TRBV21-1	few	16	CASSKFWRSSYNEQFF	TGTGCCAGCAGCAAATTCTGGCGGTCCTCCTACAATGAGCAGTTCTTC
TRBJ1-1	NA	TRBV24-1	once	13	CATRRGGDTEAFF	TGTGCCACCCGCCGGGGAGGGGACACTGAAGCTTTCTTT
TRBJ1-5	NA	TRBV29-1	NA	13	CSVELGGNQPQHF	TGCAGCGTTGAACTAGGAGGCAATCAGCCCCAGCATTTT
TRBJ2-5	NA	TRBV5-1	NA	14	CASSLAGLQETQYF	TGCGCCAGCAGCTTAGCGGGCCTCCAAGAGACCCAGTACTTC
TRBJ2-7	NA	TRBV11-3	NA	15	CASSLGPGITYEQYF	TGTGCCAGCAGCTTAGGCCCAGGGATAACCTACGAGCAGTACTTC
TRBJ1-3	NA	TRBV11-2	NA	16	CASSSAGGYSGNTIYF	TGTGCCAGCAGCTCCGCGGGCGGCTACTCTGGAAACACCATATATTTT
TRBJ2-5	TRBD2	TRBV3-1/TRBV3-2	NA	18	CASSQQPSGDPGGETQYF	TGTGCCAGCAGCCAGCAGCCTAGCGGGGACCCGGGGGGGGAGACCCAGTACTTC
TRBJ1-4	NA	TRBV6-1	NA	13	CASSDRRDEKLFF	TGTGCCAGCAGTGATCGTCGGGATGAAAAACTGTTTTTT
TRBJ2-3	NA	TRBV19	NA	13	CASSRGSLDTQYF	TGTGCCAGTAGCCGGGGGTCCTTGGATACGCAGTATTTT
TRBJ2-7	TRBD1	TRBV6-5	NA	14	CASSSRQGPYEQYF	TGTGCCAGCAGTTCAAGACAGGGACCCTACGAGCAGTACTTC
TRBJ2-2	TRBD1	TRBV7-2	NA	17	CASSSRDRVVFTGELFF	TGTGCCAGCAGCAGCCGGGACAGGGTTGTCTTCACCGGGGAGCTGTTTTTT
TRBJ2-2	NA	TRBV5-6	NA	12	CASSPGTGELFF	TGTGCCAGCAGCCCGGGGACCGGGGAGCTGTTTTTT
TRBJ2-7	TRBD1	TRBV19	once	15	CASSRPGQGPYEQYF	TGTGCCAGTAGTAGGCCGGGACAGGGCCCTTACGAGCAGTACTTC
TRBJ2-7	TRBD1	TRBV5-8	NA	15	CASSSTWTGGYEQYF	TGTGCCAGCAGCTCGACGTGGACAGGGGGCTACGAGCAGTACTTC
TRBJ2-7	NA	TRBV4-2	NA	16	CASSQAGRGYAYEQYF	TGTGCCAGCAGCCAAGCAGGTCGGGGGTATGCCTACGAGCAGTACTTC
TRBJ1-2	NA	TRBV4-1	NA	16	CASSQGDMKGSYGYTF	TGCGCCAGCAGCCAAGGGGATATGAAGGGGTCCTATGGCTACACCTTC
TRBJ2-2	NA	TRBV5-1	NA	17	CASSLAPGMSNTGELFF	TGCGCCAGCAGCTTGGCCCCAGGGATGTCGAACACCGGGGAGCTGTTTTTT
TRBJ2-1	TRBD1	TRBV11-2	NA	16	CASSSGQGYSYNEQFF	TGTGCCAGCAGCTCGGGACAGGGGTATTCCTACAATGAGCAGTTCTTC
TRBJ2-3	TRBD2	TRBV10-1	NA	20	CASSQPTAPGLAEGTDTQYF	TGCGCCAGCAGTCAACCGACAGCTCCCGGACTAGCGGAGGGCACAGATACGCAGTATTTT
TRBJ2-3	NA	TRBV21-1	NA	15	CASSRGEFDTDTQYF	TGTGCCAGCAGCAGGGGGGAGTTTGATACAGATACGCAGTATTTT
TRBJ2-1	TRBD2	TRBV5-6	NA	15	CASSLGTRTYNEQFF	TGTGCCAGCAGCTTAGGGACTAGAACCTACAATGAGCAGTTCTTC